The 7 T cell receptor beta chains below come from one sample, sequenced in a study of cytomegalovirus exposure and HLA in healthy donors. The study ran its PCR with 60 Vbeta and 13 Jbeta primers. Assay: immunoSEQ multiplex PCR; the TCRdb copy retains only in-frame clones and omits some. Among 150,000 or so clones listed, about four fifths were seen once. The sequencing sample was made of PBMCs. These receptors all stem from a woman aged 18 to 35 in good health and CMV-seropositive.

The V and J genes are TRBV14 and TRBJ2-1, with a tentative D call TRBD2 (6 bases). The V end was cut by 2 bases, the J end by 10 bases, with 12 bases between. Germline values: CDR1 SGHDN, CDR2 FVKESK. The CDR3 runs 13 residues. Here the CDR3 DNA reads TGTGCCAGCAGCCAAATCCGGGCGGGGGAGCAGTTCTTC. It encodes CASSQIRAGEQFF.

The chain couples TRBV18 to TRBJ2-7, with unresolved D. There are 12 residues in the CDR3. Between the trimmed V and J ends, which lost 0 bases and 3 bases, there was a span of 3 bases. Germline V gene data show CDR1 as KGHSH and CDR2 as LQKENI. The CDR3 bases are TGTGCCAGCTCACCACCCAACTACGAGCAGTACTTC. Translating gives CASSPPNYEQYF. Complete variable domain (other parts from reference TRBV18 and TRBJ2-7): NAGVMQNPRHLVRRRGQEARLRCSPMKGHSHVYWYRQLPEEGLKFMVYLQKENIIDESGMPKERFSAEFPKEGPSILRIQQVVRGDSAAYFCASSPPNYEQYFGPGTRLTVT.

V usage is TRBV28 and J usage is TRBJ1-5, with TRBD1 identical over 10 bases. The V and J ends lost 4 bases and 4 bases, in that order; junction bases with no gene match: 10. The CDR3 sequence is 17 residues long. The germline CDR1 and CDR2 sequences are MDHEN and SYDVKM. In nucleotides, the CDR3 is TGTGCCAGCAGTTACGTTGCCACGGGACAGGGGAATCAGCCCCAGCATTTT. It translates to CASSYVATGQGNQPQHF.

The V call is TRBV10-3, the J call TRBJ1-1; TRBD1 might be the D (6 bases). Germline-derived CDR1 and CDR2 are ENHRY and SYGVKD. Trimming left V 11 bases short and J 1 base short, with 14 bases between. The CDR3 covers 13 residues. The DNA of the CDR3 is TGTGCCGTCACAGGGTACACGAACACTGAAGCTTTCTTT. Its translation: CAVTGYTNTEAFF.

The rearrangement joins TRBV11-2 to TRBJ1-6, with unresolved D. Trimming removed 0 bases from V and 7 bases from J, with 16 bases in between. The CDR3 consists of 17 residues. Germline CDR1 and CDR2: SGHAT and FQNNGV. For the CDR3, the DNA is TGTGCCAGCAGCTTAGATACCGGACGGGGTGGCAATTCACCCCTCCACTTT. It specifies CASSLDTGRGGNSPLHF.

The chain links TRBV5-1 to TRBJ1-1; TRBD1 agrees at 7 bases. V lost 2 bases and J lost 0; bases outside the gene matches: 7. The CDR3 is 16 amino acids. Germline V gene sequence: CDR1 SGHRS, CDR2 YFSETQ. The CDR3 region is CASSLRGQKVNTEAFF. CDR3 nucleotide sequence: TGCGCCAGCAGCTTAAGGGGGCAGAAGGTGAACACTGAAGCTTTCTTT.

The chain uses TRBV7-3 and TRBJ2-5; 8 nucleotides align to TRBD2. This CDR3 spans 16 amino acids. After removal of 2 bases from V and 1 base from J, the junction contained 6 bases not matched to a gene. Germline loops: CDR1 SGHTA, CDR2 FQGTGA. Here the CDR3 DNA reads TGTGCCAGCAGCTTATACGGGGGGGGAACCCAAGAGACCCAGTACTTC. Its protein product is CASSLYGGGTQETQYF.